This TCR beta chain appears in the sequencing data of a study of T cells in Graves' hyperthyroidism and ophthalmopathy. Authors of the study amplified TCR beta CDR3 regions from RNA transcripts. A first-round RT-PCR of the TCR CDR3 used the HTBI primer set. TCRdb re-called the multiplex PCR reads with MiXCR, one entry per CDR3 protein. The profile shows about 640,000 distinct CDR3 sequences, 20% of them singletons. Patients showing uncontrolled infection, other autoimmune disease, pregnancy or lactation were ineligible. The specimen was blood. The source of this sequence is a man in his thirties or forties with Graves' ophthalmopathy.

CDR3 amino acids: CASSYRQGSGETQYF. In DNA, the CDR3 is TGCGCCAGCAGCTACCGACAGGGGTCGGGGGAGACCCAGTACTTC. The rearrangement uses TRBV5-1 and TRBJ2-5; TRBD1 matches at 8 bases. The length of the CDR3 is 15 residues. The germline gives CDR1 SGHRS, CDR2 YFSETQ. Unmatched junction bases numbered 9, after V lost 3 bases and J lost 5 bases. The whole variable domain, remainder taken from reference TRBV5-1 and TRBJ2-5, is KAGVTQTPRYLIKTRGQQVTLSCSPISGHRSVSWYQQTPGQGLQFLFEYFSETQRNKGNFPGRFSGRQFSNSRSEMNVSTLELGDSALYLCASSYRQGSGETQYFGPGTRLLVL.